This entry describes one T cell receptor (beta chain). Its antigen is still unknown. J gave up 4 bases and V 5 bases, and 7 bases lay outside the gene matches. The CDR3 is 15 residues long. The source of the sample is a study of T cells in Graves' hyperthyroidism and ophthalmopathy. TCR beta CDR3 region amplification was performed from RNA transcripts. The HTBI primer set served for first-round RT-PCR of the TCR CDR3. TCRdb ran MiXCR on the multiplex PCR reads and lists one entry per CDR3 protein. This table holds 490,000 or so distinct CDR3 sequences, 15% to 20% found once. The cohort's ophthalmopathy patients, a group with duration under 3 months, had a Clinical Activity Score of at least 3 and a NOSPECS grade of at least 4. Study results and caveats: Ophthalmopathy, as predicted by the model, came a median 6.5 months after the prediction. Blood shared most expanded thyroid clonotypes above 0.001. Ophthalmopathy was separated from stable hyperthyroidism by a 13 V-J model.

This receptor was identified in a man in his forties with Graves' ophthalmopathy. The sequenced sample consisted of blood. The chain carries TRBV12-3 or TRBV12-4 and TRBJ1-1, with TRBD1 matching 10 bases. The CDR3 DNA sequence: TGTGCCAGCAGTCCGCTAGGACAGGGGGGCACTGAAGCTTTCTTT. Translating it yields CASSPLGQGGTEAFF.